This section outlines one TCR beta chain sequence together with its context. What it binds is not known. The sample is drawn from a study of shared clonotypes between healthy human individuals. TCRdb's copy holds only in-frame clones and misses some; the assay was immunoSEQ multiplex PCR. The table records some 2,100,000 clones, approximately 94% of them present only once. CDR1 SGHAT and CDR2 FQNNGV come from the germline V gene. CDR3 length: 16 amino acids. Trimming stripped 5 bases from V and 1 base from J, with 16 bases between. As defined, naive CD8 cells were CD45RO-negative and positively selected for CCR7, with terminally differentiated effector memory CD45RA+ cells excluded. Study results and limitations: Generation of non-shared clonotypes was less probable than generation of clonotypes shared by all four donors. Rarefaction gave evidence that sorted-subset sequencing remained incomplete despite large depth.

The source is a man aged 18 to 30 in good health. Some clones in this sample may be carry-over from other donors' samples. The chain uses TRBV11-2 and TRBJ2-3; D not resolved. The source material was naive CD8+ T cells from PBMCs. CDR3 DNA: TGTGCCAGCAGCCTACAAGGCGCCCCCCGCACAGATACGCAGTATTTT. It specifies CASSLQGAPRTDTQYF.